What follows are 8 T cell receptor beta chains derived from one specimen sequenced in a study of T cells expressing NK-cell markers. TCRdb processed the 5' RACE reads again and assigns one entry to each CDR3 protein, with no DNA. Its table records about 380,000 distinct CDR3 sequences. Sample: blood T cells: a sorted CD56 or NKG2C T cell subset, CD4+ or CD8+ T cells, or bulk PBMC T cells (not recorded which). These receptors all come from a man aged 18-75 years in good health.

This chain uses TRBV12-3 or TRBV12-4 with TRBJ2-1; TCRdb names TRBD2, which stays unverified in the absence of DNA. CDR3 size: 15 residues. CDR3 loop: CASRPSGGGYNEQFF.

V and J are TRBV12-5 and TRBJ2-2; lacking DNA, the TRBD2 call made by TCRdb goes unchecked. This CDR3 comprises 17 residues. From germline, CDR1 is LGHNT and CDR2 FRNRAP. Here the CDR3 reads CASDLNRGLADTGELFF.

The rearrangement links TRBV2 to TRBJ1-2; there is no DNA to check the TCRdb D call of TRBD1. This CDR3 is built from 14 residues. Looked up from germline, CDR1 is SNHLY and CDR2 is FYNNEI. The CDR3 reads CASLSGRPPYGYTF.

The chain has TRBV15 and TRBJ1-4; TCRdb's D call of TRBD1 is untestable without DNA. This CDR3 has 14 residues. Germline values: CDR1 LNHNV, CDR2 YYDKDF (reference sequence). CDR3 region: CATSRDGGNEKLFF. Drawing the rest from reference TRBV15 and TRBJ1-4, the complete variable domain is DAMVIQNPRYQVTQFGKPVTLSCSQTLNHNVMYWYQQKSSQAPKLLFHYYDKDFNNEADTPDNFQSRRPNTSFCFLDIRSPGLGDTAMYLCATSRDGGNEKLFFGSGTQLSVL.

The gene calls are TRBV28 and TRBJ2-1; TCRdb's D call, TRBD2, is unchecked because there is no DNA. The CDR3 runs to 16 residues. Germline V CDR1 and CDR2: MDHEN, SYDVKM. This CDR3 is CASSFEGGTGDNEQFF.

The rearrangement uses TRBV5-4 and TRBJ2-3. In germline, CDR1 is SGHNT, CDR2 YYREEE (reference sequence). The CDR3 spans 16 residues. CDR3 protein: CASSRPTGSSTDTQYF.

The gene calls are TRBV12-3 or TRBV12-4 and TRBJ2-5; the D call of TRBD2 rests on TCRdb alone, since no DNA is present to check it. The CDR3 covers 16 residues. The CDR3 sequence is CASSPGELAGGETQYF.

V and J are TRBV5-1 and TRBJ1-1. The CDR3 runs to 15 residues. Germline V gene lookup returns CDR1 SGHRS and CDR2 YFSETQ. This CDR3 reads CASSLSGQTGTEAFF.